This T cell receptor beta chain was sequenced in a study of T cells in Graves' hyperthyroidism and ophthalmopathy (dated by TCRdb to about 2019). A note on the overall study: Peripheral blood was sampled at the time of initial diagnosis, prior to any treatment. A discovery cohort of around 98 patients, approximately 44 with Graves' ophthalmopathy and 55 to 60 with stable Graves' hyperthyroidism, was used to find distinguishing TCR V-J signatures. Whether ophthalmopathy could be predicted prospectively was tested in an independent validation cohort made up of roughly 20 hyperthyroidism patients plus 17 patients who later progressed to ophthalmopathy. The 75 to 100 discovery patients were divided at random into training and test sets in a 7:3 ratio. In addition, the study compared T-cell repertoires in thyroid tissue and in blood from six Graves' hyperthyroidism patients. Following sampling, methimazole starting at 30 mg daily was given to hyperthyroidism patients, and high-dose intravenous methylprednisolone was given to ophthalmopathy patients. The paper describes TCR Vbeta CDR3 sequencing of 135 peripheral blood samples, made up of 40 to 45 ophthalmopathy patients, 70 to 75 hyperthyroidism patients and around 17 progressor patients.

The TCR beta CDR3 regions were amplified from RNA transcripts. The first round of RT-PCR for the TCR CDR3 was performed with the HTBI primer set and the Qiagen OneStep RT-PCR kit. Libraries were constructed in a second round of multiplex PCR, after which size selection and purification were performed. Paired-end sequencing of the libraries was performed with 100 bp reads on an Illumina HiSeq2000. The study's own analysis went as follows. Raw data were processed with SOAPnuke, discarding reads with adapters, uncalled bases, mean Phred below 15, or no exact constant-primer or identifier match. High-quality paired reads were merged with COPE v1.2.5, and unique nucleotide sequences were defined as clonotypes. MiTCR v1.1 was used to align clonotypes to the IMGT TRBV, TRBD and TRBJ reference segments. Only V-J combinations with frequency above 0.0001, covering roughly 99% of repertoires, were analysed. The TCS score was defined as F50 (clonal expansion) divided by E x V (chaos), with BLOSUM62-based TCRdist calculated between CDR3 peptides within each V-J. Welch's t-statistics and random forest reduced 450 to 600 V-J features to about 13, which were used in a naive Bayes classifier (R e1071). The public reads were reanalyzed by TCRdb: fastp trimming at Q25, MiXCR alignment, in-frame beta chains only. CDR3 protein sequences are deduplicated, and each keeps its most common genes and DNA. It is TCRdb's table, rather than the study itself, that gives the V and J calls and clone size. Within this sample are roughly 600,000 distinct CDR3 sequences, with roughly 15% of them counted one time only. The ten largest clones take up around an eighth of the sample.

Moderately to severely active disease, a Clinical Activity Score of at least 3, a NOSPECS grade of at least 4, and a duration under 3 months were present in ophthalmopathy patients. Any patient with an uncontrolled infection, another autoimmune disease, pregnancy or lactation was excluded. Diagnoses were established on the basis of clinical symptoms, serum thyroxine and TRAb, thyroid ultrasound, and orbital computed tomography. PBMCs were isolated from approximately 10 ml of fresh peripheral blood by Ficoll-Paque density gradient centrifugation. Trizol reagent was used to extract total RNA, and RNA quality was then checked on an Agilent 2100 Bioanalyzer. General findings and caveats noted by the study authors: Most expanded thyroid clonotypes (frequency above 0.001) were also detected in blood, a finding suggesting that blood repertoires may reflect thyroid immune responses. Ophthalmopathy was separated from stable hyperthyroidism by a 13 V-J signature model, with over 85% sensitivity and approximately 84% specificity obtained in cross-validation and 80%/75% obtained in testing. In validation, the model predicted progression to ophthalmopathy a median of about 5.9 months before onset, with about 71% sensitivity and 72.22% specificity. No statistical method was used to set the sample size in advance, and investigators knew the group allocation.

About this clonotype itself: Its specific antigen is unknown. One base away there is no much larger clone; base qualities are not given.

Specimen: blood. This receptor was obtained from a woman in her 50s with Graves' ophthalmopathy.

At the DNA level, the sequence is TGTGCCAGCAGTTCCGGAAGCGGGAGGCCGGATGAGCAGTTCTTC. This codes for CASSSGSGRPDEQFF. Rearrangement joined TRBV28 to TRBJ2-1, with 9 middle bases fitting TRBD2. The germline V gene provides CDR1 MDHEN and CDR2 SYDVKM. The CDR3 contains 15 residues, cysteine and phenylalanine counted. Of all the DNA, just the CDR3 is kept, 45 bases in frame from base 1. Relative to germline, V is missing 4 bases and J is missing 8 bases, with 9 bases of the junction outside any gene match.